This is a list of T cell receptor beta chains from one sample in a study of cytomegalovirus exposure and HLA in healthy donors. TCRdb's copy holds only in-frame clones and misses some; the assay was immunoSEQ multiplex PCR. The data contain roughly 140,000 clones, 60% to 70% of them singletons. Sequencing was carried out using PBMCs. Receptor source: a woman aged 60 to 75 in good health and CMV-seropositive. Both conserved end residues are part of each CDR3. Each record gives: V gene, J gene, D gene, CDR3 length, clone size, CDR3 protein, CDR3 DNA. D genes are given only for firm matches. The size entry is marked missing in some rows and otherwise reads once, few, many or a size class.

>TRBV5-1|TRBJ2-1|TRBD2|16|NA
CASSEASSGPYNEQFF
TGCGCCAGCAGCGAAGCCTCTAGCGGCCCTTACAATGAGCAGTTCTTC
>TRBV4-2|TRBJ2-1|TRBD1|19|NA
CASSQEGGLRQVTYNEQFF
TGTGCCAGCAGCCAAGAAGGGGGCCTACGGCAGGTCACCTACAATGAGCAGTTCTTC
>TRBV7-9|TRBJ1-2|NA|13|NA
CASSFVLGHGYTF
TGTGCCAGCAGCTTCGTCTTGGGGCATGGCTACACCTTC
>TRBV28|TRBJ2-3|NA|17|few
CASSLRGAGAGTDTQYF
TGTGCCAGCAGTTTACGGGGTGCGGGGGCGGGGACAGATACGCAGTATTTT
>TRBV2|TRBJ2-1|TRBD1|15|NA
CASHTGTGSYNEQFF
TGTGCCAGTCACACCGGGACAGGGAGTTACAATGAGCAGTTCTTC
>TRBV5-1|TRBJ2-2|TRBD1|15|few
CASSPGTGAPGELFF
TGCGCCAGCAGCCCCGGGACAGGGGCCCCCGGGGAGCTGTTTTTT
>TRBV6-1|TRBJ2-2|TRBD2|13|NA
CASQREFTGELFF
TGTGCCAGTCAGCGGGAGTTTACCGGGGAGCTGTTTTTT
>TRBV9|TRBJ1-1|TRBD1|14|NA
CASSPQTGDTEAFF
TGTGCCAGCAGCCCCCAGACAGGGGACACTGAAGCTTTCTTT
>TRBV5-1|TRBJ2-3|TRBD2|18|NA
CASSLGRTSGRGTDTQYF
TGCGCCAGCAGCTTGGGGAGGACTAGCGGGAGAGGGACAGATACGCAGTATTTT
>TRBV28|TRBJ2-7|TRBD1|15|NA
CASSTPGQISYEQYF
TGTGCCAGCAGTACTCCGGGACAGATCTCCTACGAGCAGTACTTC
>TRBV9|TRBJ2-5|NA|15|NA
CASSPSAGAQETQYF
TGTGCCAGCAGCCCATCCGCGGGGGCGCAAGAGACCCAGTACTTC
>TRBV4-2|TRBJ2-7|TRBD2|16|NA
CASSQVVAGGLYEQYF
TGTGCCAGCAGCCAAGTAGTAGCGGGAGGCCTCTACGAGCAGTACTTC
>TRBV19|TRBJ2-7|NA|14|once
CASSIGQGSYEQYF
TGTGCCAGTAGTATAGGGCAGGGGTCTTACGAGCAGTACTTC
>TRBV18|TRBJ1-3|NA|15|NA
CASSIEGEFGNTIYF
TGTGCCAGCTCAATCGAAGGGGAATTTGGAAACACCATATATTTT
>TRBV28|TRBJ2-1|TRBD1|16|NA
CASSSWDRDSYNEQFF
TGTGCCAGCTCATCCTGGGACAGAGACTCCTACAATGAGCAGTTCTTC
>TRBV28|TRBJ2-1|TRBD2|12|NA
CASIKAGGQQFF
TGTGCCAGCATTAAAGCGGGAGGGCAGCAGTTCTTC
>TRBV4-1|TRBJ2-1|TRBD2|13|NA
CASSRDYTREQFF
TGCGCCAGCAGTAGGGACTACACCAGAGAGCAGTTCTTC
>TRBV19|TRBJ1-5|NA|14|NA
CASSDTGSPLAQHF
TGTGCCAGTAGTGACACAGGGAGCCCGTTGGCCCAGCATTTT
>TRBV27|TRBJ1-4|NA|19|NA
CASSGPDSFPPPSNEKLFF
TGTGCCAGCAGTGGGCCGGACAGTTTCCCCCCCCCATCTAATGAAAAACTGTTTTTT
>TRBV11-2|TRBJ1-3|TRBD1|16|few
CASSQNRGNSGNTIYF
TGTGCCAGCAGCCAAAACAGGGGAAACTCTGGAAACACCATATATTTT
>TRBV5-1|TRBJ2-1|TRBD2|16|NA
CASTTGGSGRDNEQFF
TGCGCCAGCACCACCGGGGGAAGCGGGAGGGACAATGAGCAGTTCTTC
>TRBV19|TRBJ2-3|TRBD1|16|NA
CATSYRGKSSTDTQYF
TGTGCCACGTCGTACAGGGGAAAATCAAGCACAGATACGCAGTATTTT
>TRBV7-2|TRBJ2-7|TRBD2|16|NA
CASSTAGTSGSYEQYF
TGTGCCAGCAGCACCGCCGGGACTAGCGGCTCTTACGAGCAGTACTTC
>TRBV5-1|TRBJ2-7|TRBD2|18|NA
CASSLGAGGLGASYEQYF
TGCGCCAGCAGCTTGGGAGCGGGAGGGCTGGGGGCCTCCTACGAGCAGTACTTC
>TRBV19|TRBJ1-2|TRBD1|13|NA
CATRDSQIRGYTF
TGTGCCACCCGGGACAGCCAAATAAGAGGCTACACCTTC
>TRBV6-1|TRBJ2-2|NA|14|few
CASRLLRADGELFF
TGTGCCAGCAGGCTCCTGCGGGCCGACGGGGAGCTGTTTTTT
>TRBV10-3|TRBJ1-2|NA|13|once
CAISASTDYGYTF
TGTGCCATCAGTGCATCTACTGATTATGGCTACACCTTC
>TRBV7-3|TRBJ2-7|TRBD2|14|NA
CASSLAGGGYEQYF
TGTGCCAGCAGCTTAGCGGGAGGCGGTTACGAGCAGTACTTC
>TRBV13|TRBJ2-7|TRBD2|18|few
CASSSLGLAGGRPWEQYF
TGTGCCAGCAGCTCCCTGGGTTTAGCGGGAGGGAGGCCGTGGGAGCAGTACTTC
>TRBV19|TRBJ1-5|NA|15|few
CASSITGDSNQPQHF
TGTGCCAGTAGTATTACCGGGGATAGCAATCAGCCCCAGCATTTT